The 9 T cell receptor beta chains presented below share a single source sample, sequenced in a study of T-cell memory formation after mild COVID-19. In TCRdb, the 5' RACE reads were re-called with MiXCR into one record per CDR3 protein. The data show under 450,000 distinct CDR3 sequences, around 14% seen once. Sequenced material: PBMCs or a T cell subset sorted from them (not recorded which). The origin of the receptors is a man between 18 and 29 years old who had mild COVID-19 (a few samples of this study predate the infection). Cell type and time point are not known.

There are a few counts of this clonotype. CDR3 coding DNA: TGTGCCAGCAGCTTTGGAGACAGCAGCTCCTACAATGAGCAGTTCTTC. It encodes CASSFGDSSSYNEQFF. This chain links TRBV5-8 with TRBJ2-1, with TRBD1 as a possible D gene (5 bases). V was clipped by 2 bases and J by 0 bases, with 12 bases between them. Germline V gene data show CDR1 as SGHTS and CDR2 as YDEGEE. This CDR3 spans 16 amino acids.

This clonotype was seen a handful of times. The chain employs TRBV19 and TRBJ1-2, with 8 positions matching TRBD1. The V and J ends lost 10 bases and 3 bases, in that order; junction bases with no gene match: 13. Germline V lookup: CDR1 LNHDA, CDR2 SQIVND (reference sequence). This CDR3 has 15 residues. The DNA of the CDR3 is TGTGCCACCCGCCTTCCGGGACAGGACTACTATGGCTACACCTTC. It yields the protein CATRLPGQDYYGYTF. The full variable domain, with the rest looked up from reference TRBV19 and TRBJ1-2, is DGGITQSPKYLFRKEGQNVTLSCEQNLNHDAMYWYRQDPGQGLRLIYYSQIVNDFQKGDIAEGYSVSREKKESFPLTVTSAQKNPTAFYLCATRLPGQDYYGYTFGSGTRLTVV.

This clonotype was recorded at least ten times. The chain links TRBV3-1 to TRBJ2-3; 11 bases are shared with TRBD2. This CDR3 spans 17 amino acids. After removal of 1 base from V and 2 bases from J, the junction contained 5 bases not matched to a gene. CDR1 and CDR2 (germline): LGHDT, YNNKEL (reference sequence). CDR3 in DNA: TGTGCCAGCAGCCAAGCGACTAGCGGGGATTTCACAGATACGCAGTATTTT. Residues: CASSQATSGDFTDTQYF.

This clonotype showed up many times. This chain uses TRBV5-6 with TRBJ2-5; D uncertain. V was clipped by 0 bases and J by 5 bases, with 8 bases between them. CDR1 is SGHDT, CDR2 YYEEEE, per germline. This CDR3 region has 13 residues. Here the CDR3 DNA reads TGTGCCAGCAGCTTGGCCCTTGAGGAGACCCAGTACTTC. It specifies CASSLALEETQYF. The full variable domain, rest sourced from reference TRBV5-6 and TRBJ2-5, is DAGVTQSPTHLIKTRGQQVTLRCSPKSGHDTVSWYQQALGQGPQFIFQYYEEEERQRGNFPDRFSGHQFPNYSSELNVNALLLGDSALYLCASSLALEETQYFGPGTRLLVL.

Here the CDR3 reads CASSEYWTSGPQETQYF. The CDR3 DNA reads TGTGCCAGCAGTGAATATTGGACTAGCGGACCACAAGAGACCCAGTACTTC. This chain uses TRBV25-1 with TRBJ2-5; TRBD2 matches 10 bases. Germline CDR1 is MGHDK and CDR2 is SYGVNS. The CDR3 spans 17 residues. After removal of 0 bases from V and 2 bases from J, the junction contained 6 bases not matched to a gene.

Only a few counts were recorded for this clonotype. V and J are TRBV4-2 and TRBJ1-1; no clear D gene. The V and J ends lost 0 bases and 1 base respectively, with 9 bases between them. Germline CDR1 and CDR2: LGHNA and YNFKEQ. There are 15 residues in the CDR3. CDR3 protein: CASSQEVRGNTEAFF. The CDR3 nucleotides read TGTGCCAGCAGCCAAGAGGTTCGAGGGAACACTGAAGCTTTCTTT.

This clonotype was recorded a few times. The CDR3, as DNA: TGTGCCAGCAGCCAAGATTATCGGGGGGGACAGGGGTATGGCTACACCTTC. Encoded protein: CASSQDYRGGQGYGYTF. The chain uses TRBV4-2 and TRBJ1-2; 10 bases align to TRBD1. J lost 5 bases, V lost 0 bases, and 9 bases had no gene match. The CDR3 runs 17 residues. Germline CDR1 is LGHNA and CDR2 is YNFKEQ.

This clonotype appeared a few times. The V call is TRBV15, the J call TRBJ2-7; D is unclear. Germline V gene data show CDR1 as LNHNV and CDR2 as YYDKDF (reference sequence). V shed 0 bases and J shed 4 bases, with 13 bases lying between them. This CDR3 is built from 15 residues. The CDR3 reads CATSRDLLERYEQYF. CDR3 coding DNA: TGTGCCACCAGCAGAGATTTATTAGAGAGGTACGAGCAGTACTTC. The complete variable domain, with remaining parts taken from reference TRBV15 and TRBJ2-7, reads DAMVIQNPRYQVTQFGKPVTLSCSQTLNHNVMYWYQQKSSQAPKLLFHYYDKDFNNEADTPDNFQSRRPNTSFCFLDIRSPGLGDTAMYLCATSRDLLERYEQYFGPGTRLTVT.

This clonotype occurred a few times. The chain joins TRBV5-1 to TRBJ2-5, with 9 bases matching TRBD2. V shed 5 bases and J 4 bases; nucleotides not matched to a gene: 12. This CDR3 is 16 amino acids long. Germline-derived CDR1 and CDR2 are SGHRS and YFSETQ. This CDR3 reads CASRSERRGGAETQYF. CDR3 bases: TGCGCCAGCAGGTCCGAGAGGCGGGGGGGCGCAGAGACCCAGTACTTC.